There are a few counts of the clone carrying this TCR beta chain. This record comes from a study of T cell repertoires in cytomegalovirus infection. The junction had 7 bases not matched to a gene; V was cut back by 6 bases and J by 0 bases. Germline assignment: CDR1 MDHEN and CDR2 SYDVKM. CDR3 length equals 18 residues. TCRdb recomputed calls from the reads with MiXCR, one row per CDR3 protein. The sample holds around 740,000 distinct CDR3 sequences, less than 40% seen once. The sequenced material came from PBMCs. The receptor comes from a human donor in good health (CMV status not recorded). Some clones in this sample may be carry-over from other donors' samples. The chain carries TRBV28 and TRBJ2-1, with 14 bases lining up with TRBD2. CDR3 amino acids: CASSSGLAGESSYNEQFF. CDR3 coding DNA: TGTGCCAGCAGCTCGGGACTAGCGGGGGAGAGCTCCTACAATGAGCAGTTCTTC.